Following are 17 T cell receptor beta chains from one sample sequenced in a study of T cells in Graves' hyperthyroidism and ophthalmopathy. Template material for amplifying TCR beta CDR3 regions consisted of RNA transcripts. TCR CDR3 regions were first amplified by RT-PCR with HTBI primers. MiXCR, run by TCRdb on the multiplex PCR reads, gives a single entry per CDR3 protein. The data show 280,000 or so distinct CDR3 sequences, 15% seen once. Sequenced: blood. The receptor set was obtained from a woman in her forties or fifties with Graves' hyperthyroidism that later progressed to Graves' ophthalmopathy.

A remark on this clonotype: A much more abundant neighbour one base away suggests this may be a read error. The conserved phenylalanine or tryptophan is not found at the CDR3 terminus, so this likely reflects a read error. The rearrangement links TRBV20-1 to TRBJ2-5; TRBD1 matches at 8 bases. Losses at the gene ends were 3 bases for V and 2 bases for J; bases not matched to a gene: 5. Looked up from germline, CDR1 is DFQATT and CDR2 is SNEGSKA (reference sequence). CDR3 length equals 14 residues. The CDR3 DNA follows: TGCAGTGCTAGCGGGACAGGAGATCAAGAGACCCAGTACCTC. Translated, it gives CSASGTGDQETQYL.

In this sample, this clonotype turned up many times. Here the CDR3 reads CASSLSIGTYEQYF. As DNA, the CDR3 is TGTGCCAGCAGTTTATCCATTGGGACCTACGAGCAGTACTTC. The chain recombines TRBV27 with TRBJ2-7; D unresolved. The V gene's germline CDR1 is MNHEY and CDR2 SMNVEV (reference sequence). This CDR3 has 14 amino acids. Trimming took off 0 bases at V and 2 bases at J, with 8 bases between the two ends.

At least ten counts were recorded for this clonotype. This chain uses TRBV30 with TRBJ1-1, with D possibly matching TRBD1 (5 bases). There are 11 residues in the CDR3. V was trimmed by 5 bases and J by 2 bases, leaving 6 bases between them. Germline-derived CDR1 and CDR2 are GTSNPN and SVGIG (reference sequence). CDR3 protein: CAWQGNTEAFF. The CDR3 DNA is TGTGCCTGGCAGGGTAACACTGAAGCTTTCTTT.

This clonotype was observed a handful of times. Possible read error: a much larger clone is one base away. This rearrangement joins TRBV11-2 to TRBJ2-5; D gene uncertain. Germline-derived CDR1 and CDR2 are SGHAT and FQNNGV. Trimming removed 3 bases at V and 1 base at J, with 9 bases between. The CDR3 has 14 amino acids. The CDR3 here is CASSLVSPQETQYF. The CDR3 DNA sequence: TGTGCCAGCAGCTTGGTGAGCCCCCAAGAGACCCAGTACTTC.

The table lists this clonotype with many counts. V and J are TRBV5-1 and TRBJ1-1; no firm D call. Germline CDR1 reads SGHRS; CDR2 reads YFSETQ. Trimming shortened V by 4 bases and J by 4 bases, and 20 bases separated the two germline ends. The CDR3 spans 16 residues. For the CDR3, the DNA is TGCGCCAGCAGCCCGGCCTCCGGACCGTGGGGCACTGAAGCTTTCTTT. As protein: CASSPASGPWGTEAFF.

This clonotype was recorded at least ten times. The gene calls are TRBV7-9 and TRBJ1-1; no reliable D call. Germline V gene sequence: CDR1 SEHNR, CDR2 FQNEAQ (reference sequence). This CDR3 comprises 14 residues. V lost 5 bases and J lost 5, with 15 bases in between. The CDR3 DNA sequence: TGTGCCAGCAGCCCGACCGGGCGAGGGACTGAAGCTTTCTTT. Translation: CASSPTGRGTEAFF.

The chain links TRBV10-3 to TRBJ2-5, with D perhaps matching TRBD2 (6 bases). The germline V gene has CDR1 ENHRY and CDR2 SYGVKD. The CDR3 runs to 13 residues. Trimming stripped 11 bases from V and 1 base from J, with 14 bases between. The CDR3 spells CAGRRDPQETQYF. The CDR3 DNA reads TGTGCCGGTAGGAGGGACCCCCAAGAGACCCAGTACTTC.

The chain employs TRBV10-3 and TRBJ2-7; 8 bases align to TRBD1. Looked up from germline, CDR1 is ENHRY and CDR2 is SYGVKD. The CDR3 loop spans 13 amino acids. Losses at the gene ends were 8 bases for V and 6 bases for J; bases not matched to a gene: 9. CDR3 nucleotide sequence: TGTGCCATCTGTCCCAGGGGGCTTGGCGAGCAGTACTTC. Translated: CAICPRGLGEQYF.

This clonotype came up a few times. The chain joins TRBV4-1 to TRBJ2-3; 13 positions agree with TRBD2. CDR1 and CDR2 (germline): MGHRA, YSYEKL. This CDR3 spans 16 amino acids. J gave up 6 bases and V 3 bases, and 6 bases lay outside the gene matches. CDR3 region: CASSQAGLAGEDTQYF. The CDR3 region has the DNA TGCGCCAGCAGCCAGGCCGGACTAGCGGGAGAGGATACGCAGTATTTT.

This clonotype was counted at least ten times. V and J are TRBV13 and TRBJ1-5; possible D gene TRBD1, 5 bases. The germline V gene encodes CDR1 PRHDT and CDR2 FYEKMQ (reference sequence). V lost 5 bases and J lost 2, with 13 bases in between. This CDR3 has 15 amino acids. The CDR3, as DNA: TGTGCCAGCAGCCCTCGGGGGTGGGGCAATCAGCCCCAGCATTTT. Translated: CASSPRGWGNQPQHF.

This clonotype was detected ten times or more. The rearrangement links TRBV5-1 to TRBJ1-5; D gene unclear. Germline V lookup: CDR1 SGHRS, CDR2 YFSETQ. The CDR3 has 13 amino acids. Between the trimmed V and J ends, which lost 0 bases and 6 bases, there was a span of 7 bases. The CDR3 DNA sequence: TGCGCCAGCAGCTTGGGGGTGAGTCAGCCCCAGCATTTT. Translation gives CASSLGVSQPQHF.

The sample holds many counts of this clonotype. The rearrangement joins TRBV9 to TRBJ1-2; 7 nucleotides match TRBD1. Trimming cost V 4 bases and J 2 bases; bases outside gene matches: 8. CDR1 SGDLS and CDR2 YYNGEE come from the germline V gene. The CDR3 length is 15 residues. The CDR3 sequence: CASSLPPRGNYGYTF. For the CDR3, the DNA is TGTGCCAGCAGCCTCCCCCCCAGGGGGAACTATGGCTACACCTTC.

In this sample, this clonotype turned up many times. The J gene is TRBJ1-5, the V gene TRBV6-1; D is unclear. The CDR3 is made up of 13 amino acids. Germline V gives CDR1 MNHNS, CDR2 SASEGT. V was shortened by 6 bases and J by 3 bases, with 9 bases between the two germline ends. The CDR3 spells CASRALSNQPQHF. As DNA, the CDR3 is TGTGCCAGCAGGGCCCTTTCCAATCAGCCCCAGCATTTT.

This clonotype was counted many times. The V call is TRBV7-6, the J call TRBJ2-7; TRBD1 matches 9 bases. The germline gives CDR1 SGHVS, CDR2 FNYEAQ. This CDR3 comprises 16 residues. V gave up 0 bases and J gave up 3 bases; unmatched junction bases: 6. CDR3 bases: TGTGCCAGCAGCTTAGCCCAGGGACAGGGCGGCTACGAGCAGTACTTC. Translation gives CASSLAQGQGGYEQYF.

This clonotype was observed many times. The chain carries TRBV20-1 and TRBJ2-1; 7 nucleotides match TRBD1. Trimming took 6 bases from V and 2 from J; bases not matched to a gene: 7. CDR3 length: 14 residues. Looked up from germline, CDR1 is DFQATT and CDR2 is SNEGSKA (reference sequence). The DNA of the CDR3 is TGCAGTGCCCAGGGGACAGATACCTACAATGAGCAGTTCTTC. Translating it yields CSAQGTDTYNEQFF.

The chain is built from TRBV6-1 and TRBJ2-3, with unresolved D. V shed 6 bases and J shed 12 bases, with 16 bases lying between them. CDR3 length equals 12 residues. Looked up from germline, CDR1 is MNHNS and CDR2 is SASEGT. CDR3 region: CASSRGVEPQYF. The CDR3, as DNA: TGTGCCAGCAGCCGTGGGGTGGAACCCCAGTATTTT.

This chain connects TRBV9 to TRBJ1-1; weak D call: TRBD1 (6 bases). The CDR3 covers 19 residues. Germline-derived CDR1 and CDR2 are SGDLS and YYNGEE. The V and J ends lost 0 bases and 2 bases respectively, with 23 bases between them. The CDR3 loop is CASSVGTDPYFEPNTEAFF. CDR3 DNA sequence: TGTGCCAGCAGCGTAGGGACAGATCCATACTTTGAACCTAACACTGAAGCTTTCTTT.